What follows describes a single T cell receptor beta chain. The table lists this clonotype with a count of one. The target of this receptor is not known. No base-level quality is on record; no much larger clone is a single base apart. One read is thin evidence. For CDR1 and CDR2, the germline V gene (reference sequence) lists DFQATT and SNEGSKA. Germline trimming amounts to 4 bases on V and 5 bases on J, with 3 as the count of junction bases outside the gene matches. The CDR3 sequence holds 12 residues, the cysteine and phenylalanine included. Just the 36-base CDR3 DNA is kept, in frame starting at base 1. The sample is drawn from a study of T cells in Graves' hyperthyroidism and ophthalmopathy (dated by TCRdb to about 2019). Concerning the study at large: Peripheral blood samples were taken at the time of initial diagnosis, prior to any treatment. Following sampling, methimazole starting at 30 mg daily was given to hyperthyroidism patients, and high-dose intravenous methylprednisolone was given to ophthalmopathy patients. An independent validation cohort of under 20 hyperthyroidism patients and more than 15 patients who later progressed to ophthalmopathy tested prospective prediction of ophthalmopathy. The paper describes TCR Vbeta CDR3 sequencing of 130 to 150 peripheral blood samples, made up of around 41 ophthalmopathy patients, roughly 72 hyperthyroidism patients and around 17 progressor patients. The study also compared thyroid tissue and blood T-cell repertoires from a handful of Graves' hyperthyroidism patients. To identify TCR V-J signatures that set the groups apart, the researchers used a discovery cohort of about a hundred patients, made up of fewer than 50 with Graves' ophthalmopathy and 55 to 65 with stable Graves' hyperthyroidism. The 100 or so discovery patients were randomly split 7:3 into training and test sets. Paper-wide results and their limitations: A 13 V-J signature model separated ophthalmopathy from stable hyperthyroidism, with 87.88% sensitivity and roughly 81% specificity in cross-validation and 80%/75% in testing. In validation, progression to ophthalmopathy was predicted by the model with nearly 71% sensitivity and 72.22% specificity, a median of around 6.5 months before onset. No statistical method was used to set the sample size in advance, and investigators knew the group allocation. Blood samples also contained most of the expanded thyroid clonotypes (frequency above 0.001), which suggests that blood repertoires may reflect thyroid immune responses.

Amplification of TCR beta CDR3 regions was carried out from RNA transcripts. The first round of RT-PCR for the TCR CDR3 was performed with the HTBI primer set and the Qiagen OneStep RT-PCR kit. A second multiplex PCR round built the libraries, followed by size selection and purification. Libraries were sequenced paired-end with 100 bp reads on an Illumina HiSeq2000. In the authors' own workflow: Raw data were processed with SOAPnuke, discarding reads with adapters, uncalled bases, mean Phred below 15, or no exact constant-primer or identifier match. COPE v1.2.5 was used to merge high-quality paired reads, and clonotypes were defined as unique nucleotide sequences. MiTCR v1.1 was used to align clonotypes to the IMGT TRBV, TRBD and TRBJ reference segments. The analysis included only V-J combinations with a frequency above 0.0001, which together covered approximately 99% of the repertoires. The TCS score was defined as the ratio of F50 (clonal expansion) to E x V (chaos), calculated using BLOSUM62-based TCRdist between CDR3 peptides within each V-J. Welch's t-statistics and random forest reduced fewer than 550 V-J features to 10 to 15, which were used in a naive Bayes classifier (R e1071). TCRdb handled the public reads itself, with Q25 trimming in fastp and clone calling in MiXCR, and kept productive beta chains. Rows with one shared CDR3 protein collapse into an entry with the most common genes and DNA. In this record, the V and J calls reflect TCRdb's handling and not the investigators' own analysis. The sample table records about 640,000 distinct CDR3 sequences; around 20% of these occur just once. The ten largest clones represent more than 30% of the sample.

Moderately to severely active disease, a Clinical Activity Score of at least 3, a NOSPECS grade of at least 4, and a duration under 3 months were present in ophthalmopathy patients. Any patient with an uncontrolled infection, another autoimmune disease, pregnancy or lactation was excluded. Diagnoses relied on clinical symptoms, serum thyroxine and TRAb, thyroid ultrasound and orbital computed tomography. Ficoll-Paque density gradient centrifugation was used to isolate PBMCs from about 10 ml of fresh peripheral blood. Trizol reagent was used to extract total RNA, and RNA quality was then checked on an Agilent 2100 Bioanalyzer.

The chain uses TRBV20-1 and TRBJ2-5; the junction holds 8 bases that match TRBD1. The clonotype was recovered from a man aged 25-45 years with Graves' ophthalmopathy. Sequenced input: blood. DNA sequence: TGCAGTGCTACGGGACAGGTCGAGACCCAGTACTTC. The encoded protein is CSATGQVETQYF.